This is a list of T cell receptor beta chains from one sample in a study of T cell responses to AZD1222 COVID-19 vaccine. Assay: immunoSEQ multiplex PCR; the TCRdb copy retains only in-frame clones and omits some. The sample contains approximately 90,000 clones, 90% of which appear only once. The sequencing here drew on peripheral blood, taken on day 0 of AZD1222 vaccination. The receptors originated from an adult in good health. CDR3s include the opening cysteine and the closing phenylalanine or tryptophan. The D gene is left open where the match is weak. The size entry is marked missing in some rows and otherwise reads once, few, many or a size class.

D gene,J gene,V gene,clone size,CDR3 DNA,CDR3 protein
-,TRBJ2-5,TRBV7-2,-,TGTGCCAGCAGCCCGGACCCGAGAGAGACCCAGTACTTC,CASSPDPRETQYF
-,TRBJ1-1,TRBV15,-,TGTGCCACCAGCAGAGCAGGCGTTTTGAACACTGAAGCTTTCTTT,CATSRAGVLNTEAFF
-,TRBJ2-5,TRBV25-1,-,TGTGCCAGCAAACGGACAGCCCAAGAGACCCAGTACTTC,CASKRTAQETQYF
-,TRBJ1-2,TRBV2,-,TGTGCCAGCACTATTCTCGGTGGAAGTGGAGCTAACTATGGCTACACCTTC,CASTILGGSGANYGYTF
-,TRBJ1-1,TRBV14,-,TGTGCCAGCAGCCCAAGCCCAGGGACACAAGCTTTCTTT,CASSPSPGTQAFF
-,TRBJ1-2,TRBV19,-,TGTGCCAGTAGTCCGCAGGGGATTCATGGCTACACCTTC,CASSPQGIHGYTF
-,TRBJ2-3,TRBV12-3/TRBV12-4,-,TGTGCCAGCAGCCAATCCGACAGTGGAGCGCAGTATTTT,CASSQSDSGAQYF
-,TRBJ2-5,TRBV7-7,-,TGTGCTAGCAGCTTGGCGGGGCCAGAGACCCAGTACTTC,CASSLAGPETQYF
-,TRBJ1-5,TRBV5-6,-,TGTGCCAGCAGCCCTTCCCACGGGACGCGGGTTGGCAATCAGCCCCAGCATTTT,CASSPSHGTRVGNQPQHF
-,TRBJ1-3,TRBV3-1/TRBV3-2,-,TGTGCCAGCAGCCTCGGCAGGACTACTGGAAACACCATATATTTT,CASSLGRTTGNTIYF
-,TRBJ2-1,TRBV6-5,-,TGTGCCAGCAGTTCCCCCTATCGGGGCGGGCAGGAGCAGTTCTTC,CASSSPYRGGQEQFF
-,TRBJ1-5,TRBV11-2,-,TGTGCCAGCAGCTTAAAGCCGGAGGGGGAGAGAGGTCGCCAGCATTTT,CASSLKPEGERGRQHF
TRBD2,TRBJ2-3,TRBV13,-,TGTGCCAGCAGCTCCCTAGGAGGAGCGGGGGGATCAGATACGCAGTATTTT,CASSSLGGAGGSDTQYF
TRBD1,TRBJ2-1,TRBV7-3,-,TGTGCCAGCAGCCCCGGGACAGGGGGCTACAATGAGCAGTTCTTC,CASSPGTGGYNEQFF
-,TRBJ1-4,TRBV6-2/TRBV6-3,-,TGTGCCAGCAGTTTGGGGGCGCCGGCTGAAAAACTGTTTTTT,CASSLGAPAEKLFF
-,TRBJ2-7,TRBV18,-,TGTGCCAGCTCACCTACCACCATCGGGCCGGGGGGCAGATACGAGCAGTACTTC,CASSPTTIGPGGRYEQYF
TRBD1,TRBJ1-1,TRBV4-3,-,TGCGCCAGCAGCCAAGCAGGGGGCGAAGCTTTCTTT,CASSQAGGEAFF
-,TRBJ1-2,TRBV2,few,TGTGCCAGCAGTGTAGCCCTACGGGAAACTGGCTACACCTTC,CASSVALRETGYTF
-,TRBJ1-1,TRBV10-3,-,TGTGCCACAGGGTCGGTCGGCACTGAAGCTTTCTTT,CATGSVGTEAFF
-,TRBJ1-5,TRBV19,-,TGTGCCAGTACCCAAGTACAGAGCAATCAGCCCCAGCATTTT,CASTQVQSNQPQHF
-,TRBJ1-1,TRBV18,-,TGTGCCAGCTCACCGCAGGCGCAGCGGGCGAACACTGAAGCTTTCTTT,CASSPQAQRANTEAFF
-,TRBJ1-4,TRBV18,-,TGTGCCAGCTCACCCGGGCTAGGAGAAAAACTGTTTTTT,CASSPGLGEKLFF
-,TRBJ2-4,TRBV18,-,TGTGCCAGCTCACCGGGCCAGGGGCACATTCAGTACTTC,CASSPGQGHIQYF
TRBD1,TRBJ2-2,TRBV19,-,TGTGCCAGTTCTCAGGGGGCGCGGACCGGGGAGCTGTTTTTT,CASSQGARTGELFF
TRBD1,TRBJ1-4,TRBV11-2,-,TGTGCCAGCAGATTCGGACAGGGGCTGGAAAAACTGTTTTTT,CASRFGQGLEKLFF
-,TRBJ1-4,TRBV5-4,-,TGTGCCAGCAGTTACCGGGACACTAATGAAAAACTGTTTTTT,CASSYRDTNEKLFF
-,TRBJ1-1,TRBV7-3,-,TGTGCCAGCAGCTCCCTTGGGGTGGGGCTGAGTGAAGCTTTCTTT,CASSSLGVGLSEAFF
TRBD2,TRBJ2-3,TRBV6-4,-,TGTGCCAGCAGCCCCACGGGGGGAACCACAGATACGCAGTATTTT,CASSPTGGTTDTQYF
-,TRBJ1-2,TRBV25-1,-,TGTGCCAGCAGTGTCGCAGAAAGCTATGGCTACACCTTC,CASSVAESYGYTF
-,TRBJ2-7,TRBV4-3,-,TGCGCCAGCAGCCAAGACCGAGGCTCCTACGAGCAGTACTTC,CASSQDRGSYEQYF
TRBD2,TRBJ2-7,TRBV7-6,-,TGTGCCAGCAGCTTACGCGGGGGGCTTTCGGGAGAGCAGTACTTC,CASSLRGGLSGEQYF
-,TRBJ1-3,TRBV5-1,-,TGCGCCAGCAGCCGGGGACCGGGCTCTGGAAACACCATATATTTT,CASSRGPGSGNTIYF
-,TRBJ1-5,TRBV6-2/TRBV6-3,-,TGTGCCAGCAGTTACTCCCAGACCCCGAGCAATCAGCCCCAGCATTTT,CASSYSQTPSNQPQHF
TRBD1,TRBJ1-2,TRBV10-1,-,TGCGCCATCTCGACAGGGTCTGGCTACACCTTC,CAISTGSGYTF
-,TRBJ2-1,TRBV6-5,-,TGTGCCAGCATGAACTCTCACCCATACAATGAGCAGTTCTTC,CASMNSHPYNEQFF
-,TRBJ2-5,TRBV9,-,TGTGCCAGCAGCGTAGGGGGGGTTCACGATCAAGAGACCCAGTACTTC,CASSVGGVHDQETQYF
TRBD2,TRBJ2-7,TRBV7-9,-,TGTGCCAGCAGCTCGAATTTCGGGGGGGTAAACTACGAGCAGTACTTC,CASSSNFGGVNYEQYF
-,TRBJ2-5,TRBV30,-,TGTGCCTGGAGTCACGGGGGACAAGAGACCCAGTACTTC,CAWSHGGQETQYF
-,TRBJ1-5,TRBV7-2,-,TGTGCCAGCAGCTTAGCGGGTCAGCCCCAGCATTTT,CASSLAGQPQHF
-,TRBJ1-1,TRBV30,few,TGTGCCTGGAGACAGGGGAACACTGAAGCTTTCTTT,CAWRQGNTEAFF
TRBD2,TRBJ2-2,TRBV19,-,TGTGCCAGTAGTACGACTAGCGGGGGGTTTAACACCGGGGAGCTGTTTTTT,CASSTTSGGFNTGELFF
TRBD2,TRBJ2-1,TRBV3-1/TRBV3-2,-,TGTGCCAGCAGCCATCGGGTTGGGACTAGCGGGGTTAATGAGCAGTTCTTC,CASSHRVGTSGVNEQFF
-,TRBJ1-5,TRBV7-8,-,TGTGCCAGCAGCTTCGAGGGGGGTTCCTCCCAGCCCCAGCATTTT,CASSFEGGSSQPQHF
TRBD2,TRBJ2-6,TRBV6-4,-,TGTGCCAGCAGTGACTCCGCGGGGGCTGGGGCCAACGTCCTGACTTTC,CASSDSAGAGANVLTF
-,TRBJ2-7,TRBV4-2,-,TGTGCCAGCAGCCAAGTAGCAGGGGCGGGCTACGAGCAGTACTTC,CASSQVAGAGYEQYF
-,TRBJ2-7,TRBV7-9,-,TGTGCCAGCAGCTTCAGGGGATACGAGCAGTACTTC,CASSFRGYEQYF
TRBD2,TRBJ2-7,TRBV5-4,-,TGTGCCAGCAGCCCTTGGACTAGCGGATCCTACGAGCAGTACTTC,CASSPWTSGSYEQYF
-,TRBJ1-5,TRBV30,-,TGTGCCTGGAGTGTTCAAGGGGGAGGCAATCAGCCCCAGCATTTT,CAWSVQGGGNQPQHF
-,TRBJ1-5,TRBV6-5,-,TGTGCCAGCAGAAGGGGGTTCAATCAGCCCCAGCATTTT,CASRRGFNQPQHF
-,TRBJ1-5,TRBV30,few,TGTGCCCTGGAGCCCGGGGGGGGACGCAATCAGCCCCAGCATTTT,CALEPGGGRNQPQHF
TRBD1,TRBJ1-6,TRBV5-1,-,TGCGCCAGCAGCCGACAGGGACAGAGCTCCTATAATTCACCCCTCCACTTT,CASSRQGQSSYNSPLHF
-,TRBJ2-2,TRBV9,once,TGTGCCAGCAGCGAATCGGGGACCGGGGAGCTGTTTTTT,CASSESGTGELFF
TRBD1,TRBJ1-1,TRBV10-3,-,TGTGCCATCAGTGACCCGGGACAGGGATCCAGAGGGTTGTGGGACACTGAAGCTTTCTTT,CAISDPGQGSRGLWDTEAFF
-,TRBJ2-7,TRBV10-3,few,TGTGCCATCAGTGAGGTTACCCAGGCGGGCGAGCAGTACTTC,CAISEVTQAGEQYF
-,TRBJ1-3,TRBV5-6,-,TGTGCCAGCAGCCCAATGGGGGAATTTTATTCTGGAAACACCATATATTTT,CASSPMGEFYSGNTIYF
-,TRBJ1-3,TRBV2,-,TGTGCCAGCAAAGGGGACCCCAACACCATATATTTT,CASKGDPNTIYF
-,TRBJ2-7,TRBV6-2/TRBV6-3,-,TGTGCCAGCAGTCGGCCCGGTCCGGTTGTCTACGAGCAGTACTTC,CASSRPGPVVYEQYF
TRBD1,TRBJ2-3,TRBV11-1,-,TGTGCCAGCAGCTTTTCCGGACAGGGCACAGATACGCAGTATTTT,CASSFSGQGTDTQYF
-,TRBJ1-2,TRBV4-1,-,TGCGCCAGCAGCCAAGACAGAAACTATGGCTACACCTTC,CASSQDRNYGYTF